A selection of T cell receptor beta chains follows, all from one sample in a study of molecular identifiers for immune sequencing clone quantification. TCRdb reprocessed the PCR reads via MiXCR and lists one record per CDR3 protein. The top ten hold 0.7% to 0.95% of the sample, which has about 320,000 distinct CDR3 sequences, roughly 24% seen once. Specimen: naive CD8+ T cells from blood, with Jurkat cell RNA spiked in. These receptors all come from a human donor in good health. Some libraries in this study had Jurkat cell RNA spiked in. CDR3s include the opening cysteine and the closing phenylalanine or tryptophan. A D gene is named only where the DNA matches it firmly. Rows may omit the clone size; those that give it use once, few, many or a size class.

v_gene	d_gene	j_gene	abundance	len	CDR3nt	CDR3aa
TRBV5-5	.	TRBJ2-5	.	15	TGTGCCAGCAGCTCATGGGACCTTAGGCAAGAGACCCAGTACTTC	CASSSWDLRQETQYF
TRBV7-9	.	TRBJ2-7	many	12	TGTGCCAGCAGCGATACACAGTACGAGCAGTACTTC	CASSDTQYEQYF
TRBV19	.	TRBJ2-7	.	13	TGTGCCAGTAGTATAAGGGACGGGGACGAGCAGTACTTC	CASSIRDGDEQYF
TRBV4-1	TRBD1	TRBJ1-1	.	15	TGCGCCAGCAGCGGGCAGGGGGGATGGAGAACTGAAGCTTTCTTT	CASSGQGGWRTEAFF
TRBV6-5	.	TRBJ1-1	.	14	TGTGCCAGCAGTCTACGACATACGAACACTGAAGCTTTCTTT	CASSLRHTNTEAFF
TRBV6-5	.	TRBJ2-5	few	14	TGTGCCAGCAGTTACTCGGGATTCCAAGAGACCCAGTACTTC	CASSYSGFQETQYF
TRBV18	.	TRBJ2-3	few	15	TGTGCCAGCTCACCGCGGGACCGCCGCACAGATACGCAGTATTTT	CASSPRDRRTDTQYF
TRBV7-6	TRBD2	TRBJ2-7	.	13	TGTGCCAGCCGACTAGCGGGAGGCAACGAGCAGTACTTC	CASRLAGGNEQYF
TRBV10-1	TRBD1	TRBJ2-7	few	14	TGCGCCAGCAGCAAGGGACAGGGTGCCTACGAGCAGTACTTC	CASSKGQGAYEQYF
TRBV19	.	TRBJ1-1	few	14	TGTGCCAGTTCCTGGGGGAGTTTGAACACTGAAGCTTTCTTT	CASSWGSLNTEAFF
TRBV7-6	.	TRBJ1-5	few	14	TGTGCCAGCAGCTTAGATTGGGGCAATCAGCCCCAGCATTTT	CASSLDWGNQPQHF
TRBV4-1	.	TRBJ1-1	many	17	TGCGCCAGCAGCCAAGATCAGGCAGGGCTGATGAACACTGAAGCTTTCTTT	CASSQDQAGLMNTEAFF
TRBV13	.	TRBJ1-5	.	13	TGTGCCAGCTCGGGGGGAGGCAATCAGCCCCAGCATTTT	CASSGGGNQPQHF
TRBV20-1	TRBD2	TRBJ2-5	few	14	TGCAGTGCTAGACTAGCGGGAGGGTTCGAGACCCAGTACTTC	CSARLAGGFETQYF
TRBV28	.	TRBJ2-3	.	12	TGTGCCAGCGGAGACTCCACAGCTACGCAGTATTTT	CASGDSTATQYF
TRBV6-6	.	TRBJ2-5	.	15	TGTGCCAGCAGTTACCTTATAGACTTACAAGAGACCCAGTACTTC	CASSYLIDLQETQYF
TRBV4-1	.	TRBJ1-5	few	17	TGCGCCAGCAGCCAACTCCTCAGCCCAGACGGCAATCAGCCCCAGCATTTT	CASSQLLSPDGNQPQHF